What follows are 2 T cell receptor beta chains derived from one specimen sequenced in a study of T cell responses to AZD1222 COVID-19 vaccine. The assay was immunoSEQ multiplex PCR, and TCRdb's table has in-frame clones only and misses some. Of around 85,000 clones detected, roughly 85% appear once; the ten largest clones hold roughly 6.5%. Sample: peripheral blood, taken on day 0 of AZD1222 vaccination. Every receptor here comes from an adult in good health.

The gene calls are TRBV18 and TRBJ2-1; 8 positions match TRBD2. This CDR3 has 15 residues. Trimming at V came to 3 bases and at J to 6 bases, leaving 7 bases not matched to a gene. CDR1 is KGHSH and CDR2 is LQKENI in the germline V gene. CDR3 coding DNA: TGTGCCAGCTCACCTCGGAATAGCGGGGCCAATGAGCAGTTCTTC. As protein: CASSPRNSGANEQFF.

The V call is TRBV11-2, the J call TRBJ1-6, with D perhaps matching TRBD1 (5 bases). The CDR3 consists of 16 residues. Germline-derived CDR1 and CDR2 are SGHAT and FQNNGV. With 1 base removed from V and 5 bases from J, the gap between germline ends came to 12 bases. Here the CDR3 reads CASSLARGTNNSPLHF. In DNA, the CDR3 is TGTGCCAGCAGCTTAGCCCGGGGGACGAATAATTCACCCCTCCACTTT.